Listed here are 18 T cell receptor beta chains from one sample, sequenced in a study of T-cell memory formation after mild COVID-19. TCRdb recomputed calls from the 5' RACE reads with MiXCR, one row per CDR3 protein. This sample carries fewer than 200,000 distinct CDR3 sequences, around a fifth of them seen once, and the ten largest clones take around 23%. The sequenced sample was PBMCs or a T cell subset sorted from them (not recorded which). The receptors here all came from an adult woman who had mild COVID-19 (a few samples of this study predate the infection). Cell type and time point are not known.

J is TRBJ2-1 and V is TRBV9; TRBD2 matches 9 bases. This CDR3 is built from 15 residues. V trimming: 0 bases; J trimming: 5 bases; junction bases outside the gene matches: 3. In germline, CDR1 is SGDLS, CDR2 YYNGEE. CDR3 in DNA: TGTGCCAGCAGCGTAGGGGCTAGCGGGGACAATGAGCAGTTCTTC. It yields the protein CASSVGASGDNEQFF. Supplemented by reference TRBV9 and TRBJ2-1, the full variable domain reads DSGVTQTPKHLITATGQRVTLRCSPRSGDLSVYWYQQSLDQGLQFLIQYYNGEERAKGNILERFSAQQFPDLHSELNLSSLELGDSALYFCASSVGASGDNEQFFGPGTRLTVL.

The chain has TRBV6-5 and TRBJ2-1, with D perhaps matching TRBD2 (5 bases). CDR1 and CDR2 from the germline V gene are MNHEY and SVGAGI. Trimming took off 2 bases at V and 3 bases at J, with 20 bases between the two ends. CDR3 length: 18 amino acids. The CDR3 nucleotides read TGTGCCAGCAGTTACGTAGGTTCCCCGGACTCTCACTACAATGAGCAGTTCTTC. Protein sequence: CASSYVGSPDSHYNEQFF.

This clonotype was seen a few times. The rearrangement joins TRBV9 to TRBJ1-5; 10 bases match TRBD1. Germline trimming cut 3 bases from V and 6 bases from J; bases unmatched to any gene: 6. This CDR3 spans 15 amino acids. Germline CDR1 SGDLS, CDR2 YYNGEE. The CDR3 here is CASSATGGAGQPQHF. The CDR3 DNA is TGTGCCAGCAGCGCGACAGGGGGCGCAGGTCAGCCCCAGCATTTT.

The chain is built from TRBV6-1 and TRBJ2-1; D not certain. The CDR3 length is 12 residues. The germline CDR1 and CDR2 sequences are MNHNS and SASEGT. V lost 2 bases to trimming and J lost 6 bases, with 5 bases between them. CDR3 sequence: CASSEWGNEQFF. The CDR3 nucleotides read TGTGCCAGCAGTGAATGGGGCAATGAGCAGTTCTTC.

The rearrangement uses TRBV24-1 and TRBJ1-1; D not certain. The CDR3 totals 12 residues. CDR1 and CDR2 from the germline V gene are KGHDR and SFDVKD. V lost 4 bases, J lost 1 base, and 3 bases lay in between. The CDR3 nucleotides are TGTGCCACCAGTGAGGCGAACACTGAAGCTTTCTTT. Its protein is CATSEANTEAFF.

This clonotype appeared a few times. V is TRBV7-9 and J is TRBJ1-1; a possible D gene is TRBD1 (5 bases). Germline CDR1 reads SEHNR; CDR2 reads FQNEAQ (reference sequence). V was shortened by 3 bases and J by 0 bases, with 11 bases between the two germline ends. CDR3 length equals 15 residues. CDR3 amino acids: CASSLGTGLNTEAFF. The CDR3 nucleotides are TGTGCCAGCAGCTTGGGGACGGGTCTGAACACTGAAGCTTTCTTT.

There are a few counts of this clonotype. The chain links TRBV29-1 to TRBJ2-2, with D uncertain. This CDR3 has 11 residues. CDR1 is SQVTM and CDR2 is ANQGSEA in the germline V gene. The V and J ends lost 5 bases and 2 bases respectively, with 3 bases between them. CDR3 amino acids: CSVRNTGELFF. CDR3 coding DNA: TGCAGCGTTCGTAACACCGGGGAGCTGTTTTTT.

The chain links TRBV7-6 to TRBJ1-2; TRBD1 might be the D (5 bases). The germline V gene encodes CDR1 SGHVS and CDR2 FNYEAQ. Trimming stripped 4 bases from V and 0 bases from J, with 12 bases between. This CDR3 comprises 15 residues. CDR3 sequence: CASSSGTDPNYGYTF. CDR3 bases: TGTGCCAGCAGCTCTGGGACTGACCCTAACTATGGCTACACCTTC. Using reference TRBV7-6 and TRBJ1-2 for the parts outside the CDR3, the full variable domain is GAGVSQSPRYKVTKRGQDVALRCDPISGHVSLYWYRQALGQGPEFLTYFNYEAQQDKSGLPNDRFSAERPEGSISTLTIQRTEQRDSAMYRCASSSGTDPNYGYTFGSGTRLTVV.

The chain recombines TRBV6-5 with TRBJ2-1; D might be TRBD1 (5 bases). The germline V gene has CDR1 MNHEY and CDR2 SVGAGI. The CDR3 extends over 14 amino acids. The ends were cut back, 0 bases at V and 4 bases at J, with 7 bases in the middle. The CDR3 protein is CASSYSGQYNEQFF. As DNA, the CDR3 is TGTGCCAGCAGTTACTCGGGGCAGTACAATGAGCAGTTCTTC.

This clonotype occurred a few times. The CDR3 loop is CASSATLGSYEQYF. The CDR3, as DNA: TGTGCCAGTAGCGCGACCCTAGGGTCCTACGAGCAGTACTTC. V is TRBV19 and J is TRBJ2-7; D gene ambiguous. The CDR3 spans 14 residues. Looked up from germline, CDR1 is LNHDA and CDR2 is SQIVND (reference sequence). V lost 6 bases and J lost 1, with 13 bases in between.

This clonotype has only a few counts. This chain links TRBV15 with TRBJ1-2; TRBD1 agrees at 12 bases. Unmatched junction bases numbered 12, after V lost 4 bases and J lost 6 bases. This CDR3 comprises 17 residues. CDR1 is LNHNV, CDR2 YYDKDF, per germline (reference sequence). The CDR3 DNA sequence: TGTGCCACCAGCATAGGGGCCACGGGACAGGGGGCGGATGGCTACACCTTC. Its translation: CATSIGATGQGADGYTF.

The gene calls are TRBV13 and TRBJ2-3, with 8 bases matching TRBD2. The CDR3 runs 15 residues. Germline V gene data show CDR1 as PRHDT and CDR2 as FYEKMQ (reference sequence). V lost 5 bases and J lost 8; bases outside the gene matches: 12. CDR3 amino acids: CASSRGLAGLSTQYF. CDR3 nucleotides: TGTGCCAGCAGCCGTGGACTAGCCGGACTTAGTACGCAGTATTTT. The variable domain in full, with the rest retrieved from reference TRBV13 and TRBJ2-3, is AAGVIQSPRHLIKEKRETATLKCYPIPRHDTVYWYQQGPGQDPQFLISFYEKMQSDKGSIPDRFSAQQFSDYHSELNMSSLELGDSALYFCASSRGLAGLSTQYFGPGTRLTVL.

This chain links TRBV12-3 or TRBV12-4 with TRBJ2-1; D might be TRBD2 (6 bases). This CDR3 has 15 residues. V was clipped by 7 bases and J by 6 bases, with 19 bases between them. The CDR3 DNA is TGTGCCAGCACTGCCGGGACTCAGAACAGCAATGAGCAGTTCTTC. Its translation: CASTAGTQNSNEQFF.

There are a few counts of this clonotype. This chain's CDR3 is CASSFTGAVERNTEAFF. The CDR3 DNA follows: TGTGCCAGCAGCTTCACAGGGGCCGTAGAGAGGAACACTGAAGCTTTCTTT. The chain is built from TRBV7-9 and TRBJ1-1, with 7 bases lining up with TRBD1. There are 17 residues in the CDR3. The junction had 11 bases not matched to a gene; V was cut back by 3 bases and J by 1 base. Germline-derived CDR1 and CDR2 are SEHNR and FQNEAQ (reference sequence).

This chain uses TRBV16 with TRBJ2-1, with 9 positions matching TRBD2. Per germline, CDR1 KGHSY and CDR2 FQNENV. The CDR3 covers 14 residues. V was clipped by 8 bases and J by 5 bases; unmatched bases: 7. The CDR3 here is CASSTAGGDNEQFF. Here the CDR3 DNA reads TGTGCCAGCTCTACAGCGGGAGGAGACAATGAGCAGTTCTTC.

There are a few counts of this clonotype. V is TRBV4-2 and J is TRBJ2-3, with TRBD2 matching 13 bases. This CDR3 has 18 residues. Looked up from germline, CDR1 is LGHNA and CDR2 is YNFKEQ. The J segment lost 0 bases and the V segment lost 1 base, leaving 4 bases of the junction unmatched. CDR3 sequence: CASSQGLAGGISTDTQYF. CDR3 sequence (DNA): TGTGCCAGCAGCCAAGGACTAGCGGGGGGAATTAGCACAGATACGCAGTATTTT.

This clonotype was seen a few times. This chain connects TRBV24-1 to TRBJ2-7; no clear D gene. The CDR3 consists of 15 residues. V was shortened by 9 bases and J by 3 bases, with 20 bases between the two germline ends. The germline gives CDR1 KGHDR, CDR2 SFDVKD. The CDR3 sequence is CATCGNGRSHYEQYF. The CDR3 DNA reads as TGTGCCACCTGCGGTAATGGTCGGAGCCACTACGAGCAGTACTTC.

Only a few counts were recorded for this clonotype. The CDR3 DNA reads as TGTGCCAGCAGTTCCGGGACAAATAGCAATCAGCCCCAGCATTTT. Its protein is CASSSGTNSNQPQHF. This chain joins TRBV6-5 and TRBJ1-5; D is perhaps TRBD1 (6 bases). CDR3 length: 15 amino acids. Trimming took 4 bases from V and 0 from J, leaving 10 bases between them. CDR1 and CDR2 (germline): MNHEY, SVGAGI.